The 14 T cell receptor beta chains presented below share a single source sample, sequenced in a study of T cell clonotyping in hematopoietic cell transplantation. The table came from immunoSEQ multiplex PCR; TCRdb's copy has only in-frame clones and leaves some out. The sample includes around 1,300 clones, about 97% of them seen just once. The sequencing used PBMCs, collected 180 days after allogeneic stem cell transplant. These receptors were obtained from a male patient in his forties or fifties who had an allogeneic stem cell transplant from a related donor, so the T cells may come from the graft donor. Some clones in this sample may be carry-over from other donors' samples.

The chain has TRBV4-3 and TRBJ2-1, with 12 nucleotides matching TRBD2. The CDR3 is 17 residues long. Trimming cost V 4 bases and J 4 bases; bases outside gene matches: 8. The germline gives CDR1 LGHNA, CDR2 YSLEER. Written as DNA, the CDR3 is TGCGCCAGCAGCCTGAAGAGACTAGCGGGGGCGTACAATGAGCAGTTCTTC. Translating it yields CASSLKRLAGAYNEQFF.

The J gene is TRBJ1-1, the V gene TRBV19; no definite D call. The V end lost 5 bases, the J end lost 2 bases, and 12 bases lay between the germline ends. The CDR3 is 14 residues long. Per the germline V gene, CDR1 is LNHDA and CDR2 is SQIVND (reference sequence). The CDR3 protein is CASSGVGLNTEAFF. The CDR3 DNA reads as TGTGCCAGTAGTGGGGTAGGACTAAACACTGAAGCTTTCTTT. The whole variable domain, filled in from reference TRBV19 and TRBJ1-1, reads DGGITQSPKYLFRKEGQNVTLSCEQNLNHDAMYWYRQDPGQGLRLIYYSQIVNDFQKGDIAEGYSVSREKKESFPLTVTSAQKNPTAFYLCASSGVGLNTEAFFGQGTRLTVV.

This chain links TRBV6-5 with TRBJ2-3; 12 bases agree with TRBD1. The CDR3 contains 15 residues. CDR1 is MNHEY, CDR2 SVGAGI, per germline. After removal of 8 bases from V and 3 bases from J, the junction contained 6 bases not matched to a gene. This CDR3 is CASARGQGATDTQYF. CDR3 nucleotide sequence: TGTGCCAGCGCCAGGGGACAGGGGGCTACAGATACGCAGTATTTT.

The V gene is TRBV27, the J gene TRBJ1-1; no firm D call. The CDR3 totals 13 residues. CDR1 MNHEY and CDR2 SMNVEV come from the germline V gene (reference sequence). The V and J ends lost 5 bases and 5 bases respectively, with 12 bases between them. The CDR3 protein is CASSPRIRTEAFF. CDR3 in DNA: TGTGCCAGCAGTCCAAGGATTAGGACTGAAGCTTTCTTT.

The V call is TRBV20-1, the J call TRBJ2-2; 7 bases are a match to TRBD2. Germline trimming cut 5 bases from V and 6 bases from J; bases unmatched to any gene: 0. Germline assignment: CDR1 DFQATT and CDR2 SNEGSKA (reference sequence). This CDR3 is built from 11 residues. CDR3 coding DNA: TGCAGTGCTGGGAGGGCCGGGGAGCTGTTTTTT. This sequence encodes CSAGRAGELFF.

The chain has TRBV4-2 and TRBJ1-2; D is uncertain. The CDR3 has 13 residues. The V gene's germline CDR1 is LGHNA and CDR2 YNFKEQ. The V and J ends lost 0 bases and 7 bases respectively, with 9 bases between them. DNA of the CDR3: TGTGCCAGCAGCCAAGATCGAGTGGGTGGCTACACCTTC. Its translation: CASSQDRVGGYTF.

The genes are TRBV27 and TRBJ1-2; the D gene is possibly TRBD1 (5 bases). V was clipped by 6 bases and J by 5 bases, with 13 bases between them. This CDR3 comprises 13 residues. Germline V CDR1 and CDR2: MNHEY, SMNVEV (reference sequence). CDR3 DNA: TGTGCCAGCAGACCCACGGGGGGATATGGCTACACCTTC. Translating gives CASRPTGGYGYTF.

This clone was detected only once. The genes are TRBV7-9 and TRBJ2-7; D remains unclear. Trimming pared 5 bases from V and 4 bases from J, leaving 18 bases between. CDR1 and CDR2 (germline): SEHNR, FQNEAQ (reference sequence). The CDR3 has 15 amino acids. The CDR3 here is CASSLAGQERYEQYF. For the CDR3, the DNA is TGTGCCAGCAGCCTGGCCGGGCAGGAACGTTACGAGCAGTACTTC. The whole variable domain, remainder taken from reference TRBV7-9 and TRBJ2-7, is DTGVSQNPRHKITKRGQNVTFRCDPISEHNRLYWYRQTLGQGPEFLTYFQNEAQLEKSRLLSDRFSAERPKGSFSTLEIQRTEQGDSAMYLCASSLAGQERYEQYFGPGTRLTVT.

The J gene is TRBJ2-1, the V gene TRBV7-2; either TRBD1 or TRBD2 may fit D (6 bases each). Trimming stripped 5 bases from V and 0 bases from J, with 14 bases between. Germline loops: CDR1 SGHTA, CDR2 FQGNSA. The CDR3 totals 16 residues. CDR3 DNA sequence: TGTGCCAGCAGCCTAGGGGGGTCGAGCTCCTACAATGAGCAGTTCTTC. Encoded protein: CASSLGGSSSYNEQFF.

The rearrangement uses TRBV11-3 and TRBJ2-3, with D perhaps TRBD1 (5 bases). Germline assignment: CDR1 SGHNT and CDR2 YENEEA. Trimming pared 2 bases from V and 3 bases from J, leaving 9 bases between. The CDR3 is 14 amino acids. In DNA form, the CDR3 reads TGTGCCAGCAGCTTATCAGGGCGGACAGATACGCAGTATTTT. Protein product: CASSLSGRTDTQYF.

The chain employs TRBV27 and TRBJ2-7, with D possibly being TRBD1 (6 bases). The length of the CDR3 is 15 residues. Trimming removed 6 bases at V and 2 bases at J, with 17 bases between. CDR1 and CDR2 (germline): MNHEY, SMNVEV (reference sequence). CDR3 in DNA: TGTGCCAGCAGCAGGGGAAGGGGCGGTGCCTACGAGCAGTACTTC. As protein: CASSRGRGGAYEQYF.

V usage is TRBV4-1 and J usage is TRBJ2-1, with 7 bases aligning to TRBD2. Trimming removed 1 base from V and 7 bases from J; junction bases left unmatched: 16. CDR3 length: 18 residues. The germline gives CDR1 MGHRA, CDR2 YSYEKL. This CDR3 is CASSQGVRSAGRVNEQFF. For the CDR3, the DNA is TGCGCCAGCAGCCAAGGAGTTCGGTCAGCGGGACGCGTGAATGAGCAGTTCTTC.

The chain links TRBV11-1 to TRBJ2-3, with D uncertain. V lost 3 bases to trimming and J lost 0 bases, with 10 bases between them. The CDR3 sequence is 15 residues long. Germline V gene sequence: CDR1 SGHAT, CDR2 FQDESV (reference sequence). CDR3 coding DNA: TGTGCCAGCAGCTTCCGGCAGCGTAGCACAGATACGCAGTATTTT. Protein sequence: CASSFRQRSTDTQYF.

The chain carries TRBV25-1 and TRBJ2-2; 8 bases align to TRBD2. The junction had 4 bases not matched to a gene; V was cut back by 4 bases and J by 3 bases. The CDR3 totals 15 residues. Looked up from germline, CDR1 is MGHDK and CDR2 is SYGVNS. This CDR3 reads CASSALAGYTGELFF. CDR3 sequence (DNA): TGTGCCAGCAGTGCCCTAGCGGGTTACACCGGGGAGCTGTTTTTT. The full variable domain, with the rest looked up from reference TRBV25-1 and TRBJ2-2, is EADIYQTPRYLVIGTGKKITLECSQTMGHDKMYWYQQDPGMELHLIHYSYGVNSTEKGDLSSESTVSRIRTEHFPLTLESARPSHTSQYLCASSALAGYTGELFFGEGSRLTVL.